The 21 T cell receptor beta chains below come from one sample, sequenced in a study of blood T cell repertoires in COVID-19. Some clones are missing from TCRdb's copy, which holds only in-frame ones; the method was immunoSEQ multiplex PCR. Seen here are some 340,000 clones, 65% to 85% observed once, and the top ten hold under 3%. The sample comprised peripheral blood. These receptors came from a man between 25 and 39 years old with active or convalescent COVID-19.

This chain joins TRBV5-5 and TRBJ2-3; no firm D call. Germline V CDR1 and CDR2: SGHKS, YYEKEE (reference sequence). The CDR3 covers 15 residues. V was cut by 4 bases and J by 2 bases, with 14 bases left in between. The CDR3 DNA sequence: TGTGCCAGCAGCCCGGTGGGCAGGAACACAGATACGCAGTATTTT. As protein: CASSPVGRNTDTQYF.

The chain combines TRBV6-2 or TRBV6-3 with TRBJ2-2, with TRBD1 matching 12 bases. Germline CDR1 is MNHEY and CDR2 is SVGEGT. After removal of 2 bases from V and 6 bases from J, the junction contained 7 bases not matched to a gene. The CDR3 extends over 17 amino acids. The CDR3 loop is CASSYQGQGAWAGELFF. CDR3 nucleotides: TGTGCCAGCAGTTACCAGGGACAGGGGGCATGGGCCGGGGAGCTGTTTTTT.

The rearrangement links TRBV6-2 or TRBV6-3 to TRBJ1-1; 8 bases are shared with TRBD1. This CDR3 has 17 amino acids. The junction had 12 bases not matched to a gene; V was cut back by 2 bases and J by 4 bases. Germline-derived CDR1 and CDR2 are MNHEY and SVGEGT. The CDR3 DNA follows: TGTGCCAGCAGTTACGCCAAAACAGGGGGTGGAGGCACTGAAGCTTTCTTT. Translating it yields CASSYAKTGGGGTEAFF.

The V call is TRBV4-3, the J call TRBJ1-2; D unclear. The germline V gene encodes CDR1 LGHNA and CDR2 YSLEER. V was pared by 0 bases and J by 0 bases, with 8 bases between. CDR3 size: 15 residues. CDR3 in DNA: TGCGCCAGCAGCCAAGAGAGAGGATCTAACTATGGCTACACCTTC. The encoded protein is CASSQERGSNYGYTF.

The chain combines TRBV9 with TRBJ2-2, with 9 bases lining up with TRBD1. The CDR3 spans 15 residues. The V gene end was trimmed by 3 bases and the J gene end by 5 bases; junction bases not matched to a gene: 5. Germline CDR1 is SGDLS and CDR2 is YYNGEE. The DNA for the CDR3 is TGTGCCAGCAGCGCTGGACAGGGGTTGACCGGGGAGCTGTTTTTT. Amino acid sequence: CASSAGQGLTGELFF.

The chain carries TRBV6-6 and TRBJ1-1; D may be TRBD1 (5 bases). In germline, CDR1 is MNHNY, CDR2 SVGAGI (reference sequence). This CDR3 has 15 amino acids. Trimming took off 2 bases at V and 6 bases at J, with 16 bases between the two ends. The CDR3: CASSYVAGNKPEAFF. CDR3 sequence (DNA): TGTGCCAGCAGTTACGTAGCAGGGAATAAGCCTGAAGCTTTCTTT.

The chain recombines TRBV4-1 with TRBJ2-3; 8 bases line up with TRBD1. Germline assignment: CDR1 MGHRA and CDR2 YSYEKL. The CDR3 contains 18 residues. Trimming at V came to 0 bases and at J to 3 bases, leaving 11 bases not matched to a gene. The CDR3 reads CASSQDYSTGVGTDTQYF. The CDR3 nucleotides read TGCGCCAGCAGCCAAGATTATTCGACAGGGGTAGGGACAGATACGCAGTATTTT.

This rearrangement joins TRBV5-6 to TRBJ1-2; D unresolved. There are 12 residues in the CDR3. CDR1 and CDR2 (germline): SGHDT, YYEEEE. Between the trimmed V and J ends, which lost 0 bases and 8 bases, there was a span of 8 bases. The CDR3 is CASSLGREGYTF. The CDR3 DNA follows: TGTGCCAGCAGCTTGGGTCGGGAAGGCTACACCTTC.

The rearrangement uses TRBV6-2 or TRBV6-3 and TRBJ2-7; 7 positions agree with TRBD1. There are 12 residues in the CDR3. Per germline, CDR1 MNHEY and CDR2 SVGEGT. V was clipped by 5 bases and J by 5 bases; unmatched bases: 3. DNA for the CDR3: TGTGCCAGCAGTCGACAGGGCCACGAGCAGTACTTC. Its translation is CASSRQGHEQYF.

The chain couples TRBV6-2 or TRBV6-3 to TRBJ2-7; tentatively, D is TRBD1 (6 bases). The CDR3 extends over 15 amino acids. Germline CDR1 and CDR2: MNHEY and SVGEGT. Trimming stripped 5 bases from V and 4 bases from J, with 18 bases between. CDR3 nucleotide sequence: TGTGCCAGCAGTCTTGGGACACTGTTTTGGTACGAGCAGTACTTC. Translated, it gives CASSLGTLFWYEQYF.

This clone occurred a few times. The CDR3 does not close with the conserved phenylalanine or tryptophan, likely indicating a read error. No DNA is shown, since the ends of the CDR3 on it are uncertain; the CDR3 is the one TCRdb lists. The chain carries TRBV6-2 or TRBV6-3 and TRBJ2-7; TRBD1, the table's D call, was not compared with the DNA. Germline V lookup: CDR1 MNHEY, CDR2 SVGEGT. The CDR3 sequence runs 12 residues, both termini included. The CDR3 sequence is CASSFGTGISQL.

CDR3 nucleotide sequence: TGTGCCAGTAGTATATCCCGGCGGCAGTATGGCTACACCTTC. It encodes CASSISRRQYGYTF. The J gene is TRBJ1-2, the V gene TRBV19; D remains ambiguous. Germline V gives CDR1 LNHDA, CDR2 SQIVND (reference sequence). The CDR3 totals 14 residues. The V end lost 2 bases, the J end lost 5 bases, and 12 bases lay between the germline ends.

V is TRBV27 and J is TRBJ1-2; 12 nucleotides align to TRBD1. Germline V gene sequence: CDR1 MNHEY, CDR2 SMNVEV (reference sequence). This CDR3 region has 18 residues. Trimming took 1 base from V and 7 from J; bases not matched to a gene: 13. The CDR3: CASSLFGTGGPSATGYTF. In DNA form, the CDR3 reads TGTGCCAGCAGTTTATTTGGGACAGGGGGCCCGTCGGCTACTGGCTACACCTTC.

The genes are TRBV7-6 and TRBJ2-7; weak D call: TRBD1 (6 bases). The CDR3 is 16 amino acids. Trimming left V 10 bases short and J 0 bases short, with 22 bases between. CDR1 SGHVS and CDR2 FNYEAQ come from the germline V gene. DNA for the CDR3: TGTGCCACTGCGGACAGTTCAAAAAGGAGCTCCTACGAGCAGTACTTC. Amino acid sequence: CATADSSKRSSYEQYF.

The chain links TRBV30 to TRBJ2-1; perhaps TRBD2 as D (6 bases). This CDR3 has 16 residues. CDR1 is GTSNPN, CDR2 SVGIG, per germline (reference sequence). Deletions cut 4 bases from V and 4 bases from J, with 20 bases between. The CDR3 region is CAWTPPGGMGYNEQFF. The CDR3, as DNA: TGTGCCTGGACCCCCCCCGGCGGGATGGGGTACAATGAGCAGTTCTTC.

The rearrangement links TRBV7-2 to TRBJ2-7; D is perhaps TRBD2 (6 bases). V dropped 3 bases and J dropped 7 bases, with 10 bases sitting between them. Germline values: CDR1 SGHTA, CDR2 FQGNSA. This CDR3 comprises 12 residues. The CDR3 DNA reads TGTGCCAGCAGCTTCCCAGGGAGGGAGCAGTACTTC. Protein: CASSFPGREQYF.

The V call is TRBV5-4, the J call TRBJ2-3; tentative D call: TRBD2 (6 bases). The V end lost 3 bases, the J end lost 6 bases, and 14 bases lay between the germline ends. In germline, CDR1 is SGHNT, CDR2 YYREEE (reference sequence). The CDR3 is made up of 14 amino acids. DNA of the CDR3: TGTGCCAGCAGCTCAGGAGGGGAGTGGGATACGCAGTATTTT. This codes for CASSSGGEWDTQYF. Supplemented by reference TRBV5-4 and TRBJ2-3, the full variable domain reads ETGVTQSPTHLIKTRGQQVTLRCSSQSGHNTVSWYQQALGQGPQFIFQYYREEENGRGNFPPRFSGLQFPNYSSELNVNALELDDSALYLCASSSGGEWDTQYFGPGTRLTVL.

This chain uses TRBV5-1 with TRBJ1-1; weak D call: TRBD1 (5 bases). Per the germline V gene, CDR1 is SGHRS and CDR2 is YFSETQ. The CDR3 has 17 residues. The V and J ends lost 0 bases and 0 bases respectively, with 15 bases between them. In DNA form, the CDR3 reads TGCGCCAGCAGCTTGGCGGGGGTCGGGGGGTTGAACACTGAAGCTTTCTTT. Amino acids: CASSLAGVGGLNTEAFF.

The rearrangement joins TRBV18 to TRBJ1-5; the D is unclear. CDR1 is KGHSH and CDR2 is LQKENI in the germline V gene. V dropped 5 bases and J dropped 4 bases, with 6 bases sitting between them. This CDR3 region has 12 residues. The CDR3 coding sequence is TGTGCCAGCTCATCAACTAATCAGCCCCAGCATTTT. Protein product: CASSSTNQPQHF.

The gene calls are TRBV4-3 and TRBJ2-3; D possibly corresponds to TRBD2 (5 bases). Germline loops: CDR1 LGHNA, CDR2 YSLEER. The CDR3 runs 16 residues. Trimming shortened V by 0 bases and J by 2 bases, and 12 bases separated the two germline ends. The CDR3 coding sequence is TGCGCCAGCAGCCAAGATTGGTCTAGCCCCACAGATACGCAGTATTTT. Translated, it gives CASSQDWSSPTDTQYF.

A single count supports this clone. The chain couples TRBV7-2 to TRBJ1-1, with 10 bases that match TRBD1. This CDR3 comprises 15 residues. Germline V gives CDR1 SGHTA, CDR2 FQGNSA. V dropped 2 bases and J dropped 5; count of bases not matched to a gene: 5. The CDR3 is CASSLRQGAPTEAFF. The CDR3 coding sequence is TGTGCCAGCAGCTTAAGACAGGGGGCGCCAACTGAAGCTTTCTTT. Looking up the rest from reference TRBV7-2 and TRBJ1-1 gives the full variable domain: GAGVSQSPSNKVTEKGKDVELRCDPISGHTALYWYRQSLGQGLEFLIYFQGNSAPDKSGLPSDRFSAERTGGSVSTLTIQRTQQEDSAVYLCASSLRQGAPTEAFFGQGTRLTVV.